The present T cell receptor beta chain was sequenced within a study of blood T cell repertoires in COVID-19. Libraries were prepared by immunoSEQ multiplex PCR; TCRdb keeps only in-frame clonotypes and omits some of them. Among around 180,000 clones listed, 70% to 90% were seen once. Trimming cost V 4 bases and J 0 bases, with 12 bases left between them. The CDR3 spans 15 residues. Germline lookup yields CDR1 MGHRA and CDR2 YSYEKL. The receptor's source is a man between 60 and 70 years old with acute or convalescent COVID-19. Sequencing was done on a sample of peripheral blood. This sequence joins TRBV4-1 and TRBJ1-1; D is unresolved. The CDR3 DNA reads TGCGCCAGCAGCCCCGTGGCGGGGATGAACACTGAAGCTTTCTTT. Residues: CASSPVAGMNTEAFF.